The 10 T cell receptor beta chains reported below all come from one sample, sequenced in a study of blood T cells in healthy people across ages. Alongside a J-beta primer mix, a sample-barcoded 5' primer served in a second PCR lasting roughly 6 to 11 cycles. TCRdb re-called the 5' RACE reads with MiXCR, one entry per CDR3 protein. The sample lists roughly 700,000 distinct CDR3 sequences, roughly 49% seen once, with around 32% in the top ten. The sample consisted of blood. These receptors all come from a woman in her sixties in good health.

The V and J genes are TRBV20-1 and TRBJ2-4; 14 positions match TRBD2. The ends lost 0 bases at V and 2 bases at J; junction bases unmatched: 6. The length of the CDR3 is 18 residues. Germline loops: CDR1 DFQATT, CDR2 SNEGSKA (reference sequence). The CDR3 is CSAREGLAGERSKNIQYF. In nucleotides, the CDR3 is TGCAGTGCTAGAGAGGGACTAGCGGGAGAGAGATCCAAAAACATTCAGTACTTC.

By share of the sample, this clonotype is medium-sized. The chain carries TRBV4-1 and TRBJ2-7; D possibly corresponds to TRBD1 (5 bases). The CDR3 is made up of 15 amino acids. Germline assignment: CDR1 MGHRA and CDR2 YSYEKL. Trimming took 0 bases from V and 0 from J, leaving 9 bases between them. CDR3 nucleotide sequence: TGCGCCAGCAGCCAAGAGAGACAGAGCTCCTACGAGCAGTACTTC. Translation: CASSQERQSSYEQYF.

The V call is TRBV28, the J call TRBJ2-7; a weak D match, TRBD2 (6 bases). The CDR3 loop spans 13 amino acids. Looked up from germline, CDR1 is MDHEN and CDR2 is SYDVKM. Trimming shortened V by 7 bases and J by 0 bases, and 10 bases separated the two germline ends. The CDR3 nucleotides are TGTGCCAGCACCCTGGGACTCTCCTACGAGCAGTACTTC. Translating it yields CASTLGLSYEQYF.

The chain combines TRBV5-1 with TRBJ1-4; TRBD1 aligns across 10 bases. J was trimmed by 0 bases and V by 7 bases; bases with no gene match: 3. Germline V CDR1 and CDR2: SGHRS, YFSETQ. The CDR3 has 15 residues. The CDR3 coding sequence is TGCGCCAGCGCGGGACAGGGGACAACTAATGAAAAACTGTTTTTT. This translates into CASAGQGTTNEKLFF.

This clonotype was seen only a few times. The genes are TRBV6-1 and TRBJ2-3, with TRBD2 as a possible D gene (6 bases). The CDR3 runs to 15 residues. CDR1 and CDR2 from the germline V gene are MNHNS and SASEGT. With 1 base removed from V and 0 bases from J, the gap between germline ends came to 8 bases. The CDR3 is CASSEGLGSTDTQYF. The CDR3 DNA sequence: TGTGCCAGCAGTGAAGGACTAGGTAGCACAGATACGCAGTATTTT.

The V call is TRBV7-2, the J call TRBJ1-2; D perhaps matches TRBD1 (6 bases). CDR3 length: 14 amino acids. Per germline, CDR1 SGHTA and CDR2 FQGNSA. V was pared by 5 bases and J by 7 bases, with 17 bases between. CDR3 sequence: CASSAPYRAGGYTF. Here the CDR3 DNA reads TGTGCCAGCAGCGCACCTTACAGGGCGGGTGGCTACACCTTC.

The chain uses TRBV2 and TRBJ1-2, with D perhaps matching TRBD1 (5 bases). Deletions cut 6 bases from V and 7 bases from J, with 18 bases between. CDR3 length: 14 residues. In germline, CDR1 is SNHLY, CDR2 FYNNEI. The CDR3 bases are TGTGCCAGCAGAGAGAGACAGACGATGGGTGGCTACACCTTC. It specifies CASRERQTMGGYTF.

This clonotype appeared many times. As DNA, the CDR3 is TGTGCCAGCAGCCAAGATAACGGCCTAGATACGCAGTATTTT. It specifies CASSQDNGLDTQYF. The rearrangement links TRBV4-2 to TRBJ2-3, with unresolved D. CDR3 size: 14 residues. The germline V and J ends were trimmed by 0 bases and 5 bases, with 9 bases remaining between them. CDR1 and CDR2 (germline): LGHNA, YNFKEQ.

The genes are TRBV20-1 and TRBJ1-5, with D possibly being TRBD1 (6 bases). The CDR3 consists of 13 residues. CDR1 and CDR2 (germline): DFQATT, SNEGSKA (reference sequence). Trimming left V 6 bases short and J 6 bases short, with 15 bases between. CDR3 in DNA: TGCAGTGCGGGGAGGGGGGCGGGTCAGCCCCAGCATTTT. Its protein is CSAGRGAGQPQHF.

This clonotype appeared a single time. The chain has TRBV20-1 and TRBJ1-6; 7 bases are shared with TRBD1. Trimming took 2 bases from V and 7 from J; bases not matched to a gene: 8. The CDR3 loop spans 15 amino acids. CDR1 is DFQATT and CDR2 is SNEGSKA in the germline V gene (reference sequence). CDR3 loop: CSARSEDRTNSPLHF. CDR3 coding DNA: TGCAGTGCTAGATCGGAGGACAGGACGAATTCACCCCTCCACTTT.